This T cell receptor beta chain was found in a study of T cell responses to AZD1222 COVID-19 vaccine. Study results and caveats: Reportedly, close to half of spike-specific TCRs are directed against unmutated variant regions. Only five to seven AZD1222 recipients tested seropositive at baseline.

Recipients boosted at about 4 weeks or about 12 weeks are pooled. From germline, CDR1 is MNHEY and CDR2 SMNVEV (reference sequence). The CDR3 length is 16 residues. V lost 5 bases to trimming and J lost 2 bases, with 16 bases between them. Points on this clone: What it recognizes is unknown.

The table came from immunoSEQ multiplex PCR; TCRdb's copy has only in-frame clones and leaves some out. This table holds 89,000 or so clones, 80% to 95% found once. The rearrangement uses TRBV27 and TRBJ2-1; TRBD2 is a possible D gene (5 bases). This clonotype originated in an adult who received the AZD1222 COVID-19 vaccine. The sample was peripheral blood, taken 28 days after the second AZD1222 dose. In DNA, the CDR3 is TGTGCCAGCAGTCCCCCCGACTACCACACCTACAATGAGCAGTTCTTC. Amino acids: CASSPPDYHTYNEQFF.